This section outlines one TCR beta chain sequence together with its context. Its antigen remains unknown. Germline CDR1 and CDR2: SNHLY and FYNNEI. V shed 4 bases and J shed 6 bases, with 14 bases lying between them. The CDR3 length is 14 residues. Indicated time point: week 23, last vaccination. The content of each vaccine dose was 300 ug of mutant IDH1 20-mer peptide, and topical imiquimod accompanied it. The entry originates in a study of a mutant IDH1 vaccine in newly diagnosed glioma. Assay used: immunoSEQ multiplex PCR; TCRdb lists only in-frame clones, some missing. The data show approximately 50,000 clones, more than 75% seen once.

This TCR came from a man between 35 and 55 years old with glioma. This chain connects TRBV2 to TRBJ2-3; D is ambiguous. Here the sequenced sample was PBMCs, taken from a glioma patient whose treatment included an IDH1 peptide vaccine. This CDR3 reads CASSADLPRDTQYF. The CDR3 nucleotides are TGTGCCAGCAGTGCAGATCTCCCGAGGGATACGCAGTATTTT.